These T cell receptor beta chains were read from a single sample in a study of CD8 T cells in Susac syndrome. Via MiXCR, TCRdb re-called the immunoSEQ multiplex PCR reads, giving one row per CDR3 protein. The sample carries approximately 77,000 distinct CDR3 sequences, 93% recorded once. Material for sequencing was CD4+ T cells from PBMCs. The receptors here all came from a human donor with Susac syndrome. Both conserved end residues are part of each CDR3. A D gene is named only where the DNA matches it firmly. Part of the rows lack a size; the others show once, few, many or a class for expanded clones.

once	TRBJ2-2	TRBV7-2	TRBD2	TGTGCCAGCAGCTTAGTCGGCGGGGGGACCGGGGAGCTGTTTTTT	CASSLVGGGTGELFF
once	TRBJ2-3	TRBV7-2	TRBD2	TGTGCCAGCAGCTCTAGCGGGAGAGGAAGCGTTGATACGCAGTATTTT	CASSSSGRGSVDTQYF
once	TRBJ1-6	TRBV19	.	TGTGCCACTCAACAGGAGCGGTATAATTCACCCCTCCACTTT	CATQQERYNSPLHF
.	TRBJ1-3	TRBV4-2	.	TGTGCCAGCAGCCAAGAGCTGGACGGGACCTCTGGAAACACCATATATTTT	CASSQELDGTSGNTIYF
.	TRBJ2-7	TRBV27	.	TGTGCCAGCAGGAACAGGGTTGCCGAGCAGTACTTC	CASRNRVAEQYF
.	TRBJ1-1	TRBV4-2	.	TGTGCCAGCAGCCAAAACCTTCCAGGGAACACTGAAGCTTTCTTT	CASSQNLPGNTEAFF
.	TRBJ1-6	TRBV27	.	TGTGCCAGCAGAGGGGGGAATTCACCCCTCCACTTT	CASRGGNSPLHF
.	TRBJ1-2	TRBV27	.	TGTGCCAGCAGTCGTGACGGATCCTCGGGCTACACCTTC	CASSRDGSSGYTF
.	TRBJ1-1	TRBV6-5	.	TGTGCCAGCAGAGAGGCGAATGCGGGGAACACTGAAGCTTTCTTT	CASREANAGNTEAFF
.	TRBJ1-5	TRBV18	.	TGTGCCAGCTCACCCCCCCCCATGACGGGAAGCAATCAGCCCCAGCATTTT	CASSPPPMTGSNQPQHF
.	TRBJ2-2	TRBV30	.	TGTGCCTGGAGTGTCCCCAGGGACACCGGGGAGCTGTTTTTT	CAWSVPRDTGELFF
once	TRBJ2-4	TRBV6-5	.	TGTGCCAGCAGTTACTCGAACCCATTTTTAGCCAAAAACATTCAGTACTTC	CASSYSNPFLAKNIQYF
.	TRBJ2-3	TRBV29-1	.	TGCAGCGCGGGACTTGACACAGATACGCAGTATTTT	CSAGLDTDTQYF
.	TRBJ2-3	TRBV10-3	.	TGTGCCATCAGTGGGGGGAATGGGGATACGCAGTATTTT	CAISGGNGDTQYF
.	TRBJ2-3	TRBV20-1	.	TGCAGTGCTTACTTGGGGGGCAACACAGATACGCAGTATTTT	CSAYLGGNTDTQYF
.	TRBJ2-1	TRBV3-1	.	TGTGCCAGCACCCCAGGGACAGGGACGGGAACTGGCGGGGGGCGTACTTACAATGAGCAGTTCTTC	CASTPGTGTGTGGGRTYNEQFF
.	TRBJ1-5	TRBV6-5	.	TGTGCCAGCCAGGGGAATACTTATCAGCCCCAGCATTTT	CASQGNTYQPQHF
.	TRBJ1-3	TRBV18	TRBD1	TGTGCCAGCTCACCTTACCGACAGGGGGAAGCTGGAAACACCATATATTTT	CASSPYRQGEAGNTIYF
.	TRBJ2-5	TRBV5-4	TRBD1	TGTGCCAGCAGCGCGGCGGGACAGGGAGGGGAGACCCAGTACTTC	CASSAAGQGGETQYF
.	TRBJ2-7	TRBV5-1	TRBD1	TGCGCCAGCAGCCCGCTCGCCGGGACAGGGGTATACTTC	CASSPLAGTGVYF
.	TRBJ2-5	TRBV7-9	TRBD1	TGTGCCAGCAGCTTGAGACAGGGTCGGGAGACCCAGTACTTC	CASSLRQGRETQYF
.	TRBJ2-4	TRBV25-1	.	TGTGCCAGCAGTGGGGCAGGGAGAGACATTCAGTACTTC	CASSGAGRDIQYF
.	TRBJ2-3	TRBV4-2	.	TGTGCCAGCAGCCAAGCCTGGGAAACAGATACGCAGTATTTT	CASSQAWETDTQYF
.	TRBJ2-6	TRBV7-9	.	TGTGCCAGCAGCTCGAATAGTTTTCCTGGGGCCAACGTCCTGACTTTC	CASSSNSFPGANVLTF
.	TRBJ2-5	TRBV3-1	.	TGTGCCAGCAGCCACAGGGGATTGGGAGAGACCCAGTACTTC	CASSHRGLGETQYF
.	TRBJ2-3	TRBV11-2	TRBD1	TGTGCCAGCAGCCTAGTCGGGTTTGGGACAGGGGCCACAGATACGCAGTATTTT	CASSLVGFGTGATDTQYF
.	TRBJ1-1	TRBV5-1	.	TGCGCCAGCAGCTCCAAGATGGGCACTGAAGCTTTCTTT	CASSSKMGTEAFF
.	TRBJ2-3	TRBV27	.	TGTGCCAGCAGTGTTCTCTTCGCAGATACGCAGTATTTT	CASSVLFADTQYF